This TCR beta chain was sequenced during a study of T cell changes during pregnancy in multiple sclerosis. The trim removed 5 bases at V and 1 base at J, leaving 16 bases unmatched. CDR1 and CDR2 from the germline V gene are MDHEN and SYDVKM. The CDR3 extends over 20 amino acids. Measured with immunoSEQ multiplex PCR; TCRdb has only the in-frame clones, and not every one. Of under 30,000 clones in the sample, 70% to 90% are singletons; the top ten hold less than 8%. Material: CD8+ T cells from peripheral blood mononuclear cells, obtained after pregnancy. The source of this sequence is a female donor with multiple sclerosis, enrolled in a pregnancy study. This sequence joins TRBV28 and TRBJ2-2, with 10 bases identical to TRBD1. The CDR3 protein is CASSQTGTGALTWNTGELFF. CDR3 bases: TGTGCCAGCAGTCAGACCGGGACAGGGGCCCTCACATGGAACACCGGGGAGCTGTTTTTT.